This T cell receptor beta chain was profiled in a study of regulatory T cells in long-lasting Graves disease. Both iRepertoire HTBI primers and Arm-PCR of CDR3 regions were used to build the TCR beta libraries. Per the original data handling: Identification yielded approximately 66 TRBV and about 15 TRBJ segments across samples. MiXCR was run by TCRdb on the multiplex PCR reads, yielding one entry per CDR3 protein. None of the V and J calls come from the authors' own analysis; TCRdb made them. Counted here are hundreds of thousands of distinct CDR3 sequences, about 15% occurring once; the ten biggest clones make up 20% to 25%. The time point is: newly diagnosed GD, antithyroid drugs for less than 3 months. Generation of the TCR library employed RNA extracted from PBMCs. Peripheral blood, about 9 milliliters of it, was drawn into EDTA tubes. Germline-derived CDR1 and CDR2 are SGHRS and YFSETQ. The CDR3 covers 15 residues. The germline V and J ends were trimmed by 0 bases and 3 bases, with 11 bases remaining between them.

This clonotype was picked up many times. The same sample was also used in a study of T cells in Graves' hyperthyroidism and ophthalmopathy. This second study says: Patients were excluded for uncontrolled infection, other autoimmune disease, pregnancy or lactation. A set of HTBI primers served as the primers for a first-round RT-PCR of the TCR CDR3.

The specimen was peripheral blood mononuclear cells (PBMCs), collected at new diagnosis, from a patient treated with antithyroid drugs. The clonotype originates from a woman aged 35-65 years with Graves disease. The chain is built from TRBV5-1 and TRBJ2-3; TRBD2 is a possible D gene (5 bases). The CDR3 DNA follows: TGCGCCAGCAGCTTGGCCGGGGATTTGACAGATACGCAGTATTTT. Encoded protein: CASSLAGDLTDTQYF.